This passage covers 7 T cell receptor beta chains from one sample sequenced in a study of CD8+ T cells in alopecia areata (dated by TCRdb to 2017 to 2018). Interpreted using the paper, the treatment or condition label stands for: oral pan-JAK inhibitor, 5-10 mg twice daily. Library preparation used the immunoSEQ multiplex PCR assay. RNA was extracted from all samples and reverse transcribed into cDNA, which served as template for TCR sequencing. This is the immuneACCESS table as TCRdb keeps it, with only in-frame sequences that have V and J called. A part of the clones is gone; compared with another copy, unresolved V genes explain less than half, and the rest is unexplained. The sample records tens of thousands of clones, 46% of which are singletons. Around 20% of the sample is in the top ten clones. The sequenced sample was CD8+ T cells sorted from blood, obtained at approximately week 36, from a patient treated with tofacitinib. The receptors were sampled from a human donor with alopecia areata.

This clone has a single count. The V call is TRBV27, the J call TRBJ2-1; 14 bases are shared with TRBD2. The CDR3 sequence is 16 residues long. Germline V CDR1 and CDR2: MNHEY, SMNVEV (reference sequence). V shed 5 bases, J shed 8 bases, and the junction held 8 bases outside the gene matches. CDR3 nucleotides: TGTGCCAGCAGTCTCGGGACTAGCGGGAGTCAGCATGAGCAGTTCTTC. Protein product: CASSLGTSGSQHEQFF.

The gene calls are TRBV13 and TRBJ1-2, with D uncertain. Trimming stripped 5 bases from V and 10 bases from J, with 14 bases between. There are 12 residues in the CDR3. Germline CDR1 and CDR2: PRHDT and FYEKMQ (reference sequence). CDR3 residues: CASSRPGTPYTF. In DNA form, the CDR3 reads TGTGCCAGCAGCCGACCAGGAACCCCCTACACCTTC. The variable domain in full, with the rest retrieved from reference TRBV13 and TRBJ1-2, is AAGVIQSPRHLIKEKRETATLKCYPIPRHDTVYWYQQGPGQDPQFLISFYEKMQSDKGSIPDRFSAQQFSDYHSELNMSSLELGDSALYFCASSRPGTPYTFGSGTRLTVV.

There are a few counts of this clone. The chain employs TRBV7-8 and TRBJ2-7; TRBD2 matches at 12 bases. CDR1 is SGHVS and CDR2 is FQNEAQ in the germline V gene. The CDR3 is 14 residues long. J was trimmed by 4 bases and V by 4 bases; bases with no gene match: 2. This CDR3 is CASSSSGRAYEQYF. As DNA, the CDR3 is TGTGCCAGCAGCTCTAGCGGGAGGGCTTACGAGCAGTACTTC.

The chain employs TRBV6-4 and TRBJ2-2; D not resolved. Germline CDR1 is MRHNA and CDR2 is SNTAGT. V lost 3 bases, J lost 1 base, and 6 bases lay in between. CDR3 length: 14 residues. The chain's CDR3 is CASSETVNTGELFF. For the CDR3, the DNA is TGTGCCAGCAGTGAAACAGTGAACACCGGGGAGCTGTTTTTT.

V usage is TRBV27 and J usage is TRBJ2-7, with 9 bases that match TRBD1. The V gene's germline CDR1 is MNHEY and CDR2 SMNVEV (reference sequence). The J segment lost 1 base and the V segment lost 11 bases, leaving 9 bases of the junction unmatched. The CDR3 covers 14 residues. In DNA form, the CDR3 reads TGTGCCGTAGCCGTGGGGACAGGGTCCTACGAGCAGTACTTC. It yields the protein CAVAVGTGSYEQYF.

The chain recombines TRBV4-2 with TRBJ1-4, with D possibly being TRBD1 (5 bases). This CDR3 is built from 15 residues. Trimming cost V 0 bases and J 8 bases, with 13 bases left between them. Germline loops: CDR1 LGHNA, CDR2 YNFKEQ. CDR3 sequence: CASSQEEGIWEKLFF. The DNA for the CDR3 is TGTGCCAGCAGCCAAGAGGAGGGGATTTGGGAAAAACTGTTTTTT.

This chain joins TRBV5-4 and TRBJ1-1; possibly TRBD1 for D (6 bases). CDR1 is SGHNT, CDR2 YYREEE, per germline (reference sequence). The CDR3 is 15 amino acids. V was trimmed by 0 bases and J by 0 bases, leaving 9 bases between them. CDR3 bases: TGTGCCAGCAGCTTGGACAGGGACGTGAACACTGAAGCTTTCTTT. Protein sequence: CASSLDRDVNTEAFF.